Listed below are T cell receptor beta chains from one sample, sequenced in a study of post-analysis software for immune sequencing data. TCRdb re-called the PCR reads through MiXCR, storing one row per CDR3 protein. The sample records around 710,000 distinct CDR3 sequences, roughly 46% being singletons. The sequenced sample was blood. Receptors originate from a girl under 18 with multiple sclerosis. CDR3s include the opening cysteine and the closing phenylalanine or tryptophan. The order of the fields is J gene, D gene, V gene, clone size, CDR3 DNA, CDR3 protein. The D gene is left open where the match is weak. Clone size appears in some rows only: once, few, many, or a class for an expanded clone.

j_call: TRBJ1-2; d_call: -; v_call: TRBV13; clone_size: -; cdr3_nt: TGTGCCAGCAGCTTAGGTCGTAGGGGTCCTTCCGACGTCTATGGCTACACCTTC; cdr3_aa: CASSLGRRGPSDVYGYTF
j_call: TRBJ2-7; d_call: -; v_call: TRBV5-1; clone_size: few; cdr3_nt: TGCGCCAGCAGCTTGGGCCCAGGGTTATACGAGCAGTACTTC; cdr3_aa: CASSLGPGLYEQYF
j_call: TRBJ2-1; d_call: -; v_call: TRBV20-1; clone_size: -; cdr3_nt: TGCAGTGCGGAACTAAGGGGGGACAATGAGCAGTTCTTC; cdr3_aa: CSAELRGDNEQFF
j_call: TRBJ1-5; d_call: -; v_call: TRBV12-3/TRBV12-4; clone_size: few; cdr3_nt: TGTGCCAGCAGTTTAGGATTCAGGGCTGGCAATCAGCCCCAGCATTTT; cdr3_aa: CASSLGFRAGNQPQHF
j_call: TRBJ2-7; d_call: -; v_call: TRBV7-9; clone_size: -; cdr3_nt: TGTGCCAGCAGCTTAGTGGCGGATCACTCCTACGAGCAGTACTTC; cdr3_aa: CASSLVADHSYEQYF
j_call: TRBJ1-6; d_call: TRBD1; v_call: TRBV29-1; clone_size: -; cdr3_nt: TGCAGCGTCCGACAGGGGAACTATAATTCACCCCTCCACTTT; cdr3_aa: CSVRQGNYNSPLHF
j_call: TRBJ2-1; d_call: -; v_call: TRBV20-1; clone_size: -; cdr3_nt: TGCAGTGCTCGAAGCCGGGGTCGCCCTTACAATGAGCAGTTCTTC; cdr3_aa: CSARSRGRPYNEQFF
j_call: TRBJ2-4; d_call: -; v_call: TRBV6-5; clone_size: -; cdr3_nt: TGTGCCAGCAGTTACTCGGGCTTGGGACGTGAAAACATTCAGTACTTC; cdr3_aa: CASSYSGLGRENIQYF
j_call: TRBJ2-7; d_call: -; v_call: TRBV7-6; clone_size: few; cdr3_nt: TGTGCCAGCAGCTTAGCGGCCGCTAGGGAGCAGTACTTC; cdr3_aa: CASSLAAAREQYF
j_call: TRBJ2-7; d_call: -; v_call: TRBV28; clone_size: -; cdr3_nt: TGTGCCAGCAGTAGAGGGGGAGTGGTCCTACCAACCTCCTACGAGCAGTACTTC; cdr3_aa: CASSRGGVVLPTSYEQYF
j_call: TRBJ1-1; d_call: -; v_call: TRBV30; clone_size: -; cdr3_nt: TGTGCCTGGAAAGGGAACAGGGACACTGAAGCTTTCTTT; cdr3_aa: CAWKGNRDTEAFF
j_call: TRBJ2-1; d_call: TRBD1; v_call: TRBV28; clone_size: few; cdr3_nt: TGTGCCAGCAGTCCCCCTCCAGGGGGCGACTACAATGAGCAGTTCTTC; cdr3_aa: CASSPPPGGDYNEQFF
j_call: TRBJ2-7; d_call: TRBD1; v_call: TRBV19; clone_size: -; cdr3_nt: TGTGCCAGTAGGAGCACGGGACAGCTAAACTACGAGCAGTACTTC; cdr3_aa: CASRSTGQLNYEQYF
j_call: TRBJ2-3; d_call: -; v_call: TRBV7-3; clone_size: -; cdr3_nt: TGTGCCAGCAGCCCCGGTGGGCGCGGTAGGACAGATACGCAGTATTTT; cdr3_aa: CASSPGGRGRTDTQYF
j_call: TRBJ2-3; d_call: -; v_call: TRBV6-6; clone_size: few; cdr3_nt: TGTGCCAGCACCCTACGGAGGGGGCTAGGTGGCACAGATACGCAGTATTTT; cdr3_aa: CASTLRRGLGGTDTQYF